Here is one T cell receptor (beta chain) with its context. Its antigen remains unidentified. No base qualities exist here, and no much larger clone lies one base off it. These data belong to a study of shared clonotypes between healthy human individuals (dated by TCRdb to 2018 to 2020). For the wider study: A few men and two women, aged 18 to 49 years, made up the cohort. Per donor, three plates each were used for CD4 naive and CD4 memory, two for CD8 naive, and one for CD8 memory. Leukapheresis yielded between about 0.8 and 9.5 billion PBMCs per donor. To increase sequencing depth and limit assay-specific biases, different laboratories used diverse techniques to prepare libraries and sequence TCR repertoires. The study deeply sequenced blood TCR repertoires of five healthy adults to estimate repertoire size and the extent of clonotype sharing between individuals.

What the authors observed across the whole study: Because the study included only a small number of donors, the genetic and exposure-history diversity represented was limited. Pairwise subsampling led to the expectation that sequencing depth would affect the degree of clonotype sharing among donors. Sharing across a few donors was observed for roughly 5.4% of naive CD4, 3% to 3.5% of naive CD8, around 2.5% of memory CD4, and 0.4% of memory CD8 clonotypes. Clonotypes shared by all four sorted-subset donors showed higher generation probabilities than non-shared clonotypes. Sampling was restricted to blood, and TCR repertoires in tissue are likely to differ from TCR repertoires in blood. Larger estimated clonotype richness was generally found for naive subsets than for memory subsets. Incomplete sequencing was indicated by rarefaction of sorted-subset datasets, despite the large sequencing depth.

V has 4 bases trimmed and J has 2 bases trimmed; junction bases matching no gene number 14. The CDR3 contains 17 residues, cysteine and phenylalanine counted. Just CDR3 DNA is preserved here, 51 bases in frame from base 1. The germline V gene encodes CDR1 SGHAT and CDR2 FQNNGV. Using the deep immunoSEQ assay, TCR CDR3 regions were amplified from genomic DNA by multiplex PCR. Extracted genomic DNA from each cell subset was distributed evenly across all wells of several immunoSEQ 96-well plates, and each plate was treated as a replicate. For sorted subsets, about 220 ng of genomic DNA, equivalent to around 31,000 T cell genomes, went into each replicate PCR. Purified libraries were measured with a Qubit 3.0 fluorometer, size-checked on a Bioanalyzer 2100, and measured again with the KAPA Library Quantification kit. Every immunoSEQ 96-well plate was sequenced on a dedicated single-read 150-cycle Illumina NextSeq 550 flow cell. For the original study's pipeline: Because the immunoSEQ output held only junctional sequences and lacked quality scores, the filtering could not match the filtering applied to full-length reads. Sequences were annotated with PyIR, a Python wrapper for IgBLAST v1.9, and V/J genes and CDR3 were assigned using IMGT germline references. Any read was removed if the V/J assignment was weak (E-value above 1e-6), the CDR3 was missing, or the read contained stop codons, out-of-frame junctions, or ambiguous translated residues. V3J clonotypes were defined by identical inferred V gene, J gene, and CDR3 amino acid sequence. Percentage overlap between repertoires was computed as shared unique clonotypes divided by the size of the smaller repertoire. RTK rarefaction, the Chao1 estimator, and Recon v2.1 estimates of unobserved clonotypes were used to assess repertoire richness. OLGA was used to compute generation probabilities for all TCRbeta clonotypes that the gDNA method yielded from a handful of donors. TCRdb took over this immuneACCESS table, retaining in-frame rearrangements with V and J assigned. Such tables are incomplete; in checked studies, under half of the missing clones stem from an unresolved V gene, and the remainder is unexplained. V, J and clone size were drawn from that table, and D and trimming were deduced from the DNA. In all, the sample holds some 1,600,000 clones, and approximately 98% of those were seen once. About 0.45% of the sample rests with the top ten.

Donors were healthy HIV-negative adults with no recently reported acute infections or vaccinations. Every donor was a Caucasian adult residing in Nashville, Tennessee, USA. Magnetic negative selection was used to enrich CD4+ T cells, after which naive cells were positively selected on CD45RA and the negative fraction became the memory subset. Blood was collected by leukapheresis, and PBMCs were isolated by Ficoll-Histopaque density gradient centrifugation and then cryopreserved in liquid nitrogen vapor phase. Purity and quantity of every magnetically sorted T cell population were checked by analytical flow cytometry. Genomic DNA was isolated from every sorted fraction and measured by UV absorbance on a Nanodrop 2000c.

Material: naive CD4+ T cells sorted from blood. The sample's cell subset or site label, decoded: CD45RA+ positively selected. The receptor was derived from a man aged 25 to 40 in good health. The V gene is TRBV11-2 and the J gene is TRBJ2-7, with TRBD2 identical over 7 junction bases. The CDR3 amino acid sequence is: CASSSYLGASGTYEQYF. The nucleotide sequence reads TGTGCCAGCAGCTCATATCTTGGGGCTAGCGGCACCTACGAGCAGTACTTC.